Below, one T cell receptor beta chain is given with its context. Sequencing relied on a cDNA template that was reverse transcribed from extracted RNA. The table came from immunoSEQ multiplex PCR; TCRdb's copy has only in-frame clones and leaves some out. This sample has approximately 200,000 clones; 55% to 75% occur once, and the top ten carry 4.5% to 6%. The data belong to a study of CD8+ T cells in alopecia areata. This sample's treatment: oral pan-JAK inhibitor, 5-10 mg twice daily. The specimen was CD4+ T cells sorted from blood, collected at week 24, from a patient treated with tofacitinib. This clonotype was sampled from a human donor with alopecia areata.

The CDR3 here is CAWESRAGRHEQYF. The CDR3 DNA reads TGTGCCTGGGAGAGCAGAGCGGGAAGACACGAGCAGTACTTC. V is TRBV30 and J is TRBJ2-7; 7 nucleotides align to TRBD2. The germline V gene encodes CDR1 GTSNPN and CDR2 SVGIG (reference sequence). Trimming took 5 bases from V and 5 from J; bases not matched to a gene: 12. This CDR3 spans 14 amino acids.